One sample yielded the 13 T cell receptor beta chains listed below, sequenced in a study of T cell responses to AZD1222 COVID-19 vaccine. TCRdb keeps only in-frame clones here, not all; method: immunoSEQ multiplex PCR. The sample includes about 140,000 clones, around nine tenths of them seen just once. This material consisted of peripheral blood, taken on day 0 of AZD1222 vaccination. The receptors here all came from an adult in good health.

V and J are TRBV16 and TRBJ2-7, with 9 bases that match TRBD1. This CDR3 is 15 amino acids long. CDR1 and CDR2 (germline): KGHSY, FQNENV. Losses at the gene ends were 4 bases for V and 1 base for J; bases not matched to a gene: 5. The DNA of the CDR3 is TGTGCCAGCAGCCCCCAGACAGGGGGATCCTACGAGCAGTACTTC. Its translation is CASSPQTGGSYEQYF. The complete variable domain, with remaining parts taken from reference TRBV16 and TRBJ2-7, reads GEEVAQTPKHLVRGEGQKAKLYCAPIKGHSYVFWYQQVLKNEFKFLISFQNENVFDETGMPKERFSAKCLPNSPCSLEIQATKLEDSAVYFCASSPQTGGSYEQYFGPGTRLTVT.

V usage is TRBV7-9 and J usage is TRBJ1-2; the D is unclear. The V and J ends lost 10 bases and 8 bases respectively, with 14 bases between them. The CDR3 spans 11 residues. CDR1 SEHNR and CDR2 FQNEAQ come from the germline V gene (reference sequence). Here the CDR3 DNA reads TGTGCCACGGAAAGGCGTGGAGGCTACACCTTC. Its protein product is CATERRGGYTF.

This clone was observed a few times. This sequence joins TRBV12-3 or TRBV12-4 and TRBJ1-2, with D unclear. The CDR3 is made up of 11 amino acids. The V end was cut by 1 base, the J end by 10 bases, with 7 bases between. In nucleotides, the CDR3 is TGTGCCAGCAGTTTAGGGCAGATCTACACCTTC. Encoded protein: CASSLGQIYTF.

This clone was seen a single time. The chain employs TRBV4-1 and TRBJ1-2; TRBD1 is a possible D gene (6 bases). The V end was cut by 1 base, the J end by 8 bases, with 14 bases between. This CDR3 is built from 14 residues. Germline lookup yields CDR1 MGHRA and CDR2 YSYEKL. CDR3 nucleotides: TGCGCCAGCAGCCAAGGAGACAGGCAGGGAGGCTACACCTTC. Its translation: CASSQGDRQGGYTF.

The chain combines TRBV2 with TRBJ2-5, with 11 bases lining up with TRBD2. The CDR3 length is 16 residues. Trimming at V came to 10 bases and at J to 4 bases, leaving 14 bases not matched to a gene. The V gene's germline CDR1 is SNHLY and CDR2 FYNNEI. CDR3 region: CANTDGSGRAGETQYF. In DNA, the CDR3 is TGTGCCAATACGGACGGTAGCGGGAGGGCGGGAGAGACCCAGTACTTC.

This chain joins TRBV5-1 and TRBJ2-1, with a tentative D call TRBD2 (5 bases). Trimming cost V 4 bases and J 0 bases, with 20 bases left between them. The CDR3 length is 18 residues. CDR1 and CDR2 (germline): SGHRS, YFSETQ. The chain's CDR3 is CASSKEILTRSSYNEQFF. The CDR3 DNA is TGCGCCAGCAGCAAGGAGATTCTAACTAGGAGCTCCTACAATGAGCAGTTCTTC.

The chain is built from TRBV30 and TRBJ1-1; D gene ambiguous. The V end was cut by 5 bases, the J end by 0 bases, with 10 bases between. Per the germline V gene, CDR1 is GTSNPN and CDR2 is SVGIG (reference sequence). CDR3 length: 13 residues. The CDR3 nucleotides read TGTGCCTGGGAGTCGGGGATGAACACTGAAGCTTTCTTT. Residues: CAWESGMNTEAFF.

This clone was observed a handful of times. J is TRBJ2-7 and V is TRBV4-1; no clear D gene. The V end lost 4 bases, the J end lost 3 bases, and 16 bases lay between the germline ends. The CDR3 is made up of 15 amino acids. From germline, CDR1 is MGHRA and CDR2 YSYEKL. DNA of the CDR3: TGCGCCAGCAGCCTAGTCAGGACGGAGAACTACGAGCAGTACTTC. It translates to CASSLVRTENYEQYF.

This sequence joins TRBV19 and TRBJ2-7; a weak D match, TRBD2 (6 bases). V lost 2 bases and J lost 5, with 13 bases in between. Per germline, CDR1 LNHDA and CDR2 SQIVND (reference sequence). There are 14 residues in the CDR3. CDR3 DNA sequence: TGTGCCAGTAGTATACGGGGGTTTGTGGACGAGCAGTACTTC. The encoded protein is CASSIRGFVDEQYF. The full variable domain, with the rest looked up from reference TRBV19 and TRBJ2-7, is DGGITQSPKYLFRKEGQNVTLSCEQNLNHDAMYWYRQDPGQGLRLIYYSQIVNDFQKGDIAEGYSVSREKKESFPLTVTSAQKNPTAFYLCASSIRGFVDEQYFGPGTRLTVT.

This sequence joins TRBV29-1 and TRBJ2-4, with 7 bases aligning to TRBD2. Germline values: CDR1 SQVTM, CDR2 ANQGSEA. CDR3 length: 14 residues. The V segment lost 4 bases and the J segment 8 bases; nucleotides outside the gene matches: 11. The CDR3 DNA reads TGCAGCGTTGGGGATCAGGGAGGGAGGGACATTCAGTACTTC. Its translation is CSVGDQGGRDIQYF.

The V call is TRBV19, the J call TRBJ1-5; D is ambiguous. The V gene's germline CDR1 is LNHDA and CDR2 SQIVND (reference sequence). The CDR3 loop spans 13 amino acids. The germline V and J ends were trimmed by 3 bases and 6 bases, with 9 bases remaining between them. The CDR3 DNA follows: TGTGCCAGTAGTATCTTGGGGATTCAGCCCCAGCATTTT. Its protein is CASSILGIQPQHF.

This rearrangement joins TRBV4-2 to TRBJ1-6; D is undetermined. The CDR3 has 15 amino acids. The V gene lost 3 bases and the J gene lost 0 bases, with 6 bases spanning the gap. Germline V CDR1 and CDR2: LGHNA, YNFKEQ. CDR3 amino acids: CASSHSGSYNSPLHF. The CDR3 nucleotides are TGTGCCAGCAGCCACTCTGGCTCCTATAATTCACCCCTCCACTTT.

The rearrangement joins TRBV27 to TRBJ1-2, with 9 bases that match TRBD1. V gave up 4 bases and J gave up 2 bases; unmatched junction bases: 11. The CDR3 is 17 residues long. From germline, CDR1 is MNHEY and CDR2 SMNVEV (reference sequence). The CDR3 loop reads CASSSTPPGQGNYGYTF. CDR3 bases: TGTGCCAGCAGTTCCACCCCTCCGGGACAGGGAAACTATGGCTACACCTTC.